The T cell receptor beta chain described here comes from a study of T cell changes during pregnancy in multiple sclerosis (dated by TCRdb to about 2019). For context, the study as a whole: In women with multiple sclerosis, the researchers looked at how the T cell repertoire shifted as pregnancy progressed.

As regards this clone: This receptor's antigen is unknown. Per-nucleotide qualities are absent, and no much larger clonotype sits a single base away.

Libraries were made using the immunoSEQ multiplex PCR assay. The table comes from immuneACCESS by way of TCRdb, which keeps in-frame sequences with V and J called. Part of the clones is missing from these tables; in studies checked, under half for an unresolved V gene and the rest for unknown reasons. This sample holds approximately 43,000 clones; 80% to 85% were observed only once. The ten largest make up 0.55% to 0.75% of the sample. Inclusive of the bounding cysteine and phenylalanine, the CDR3 is 13 residues long. Here the CDR3 DNA is all that survives: 39 bases in frame from base 1. Compared with germline, V lacks 5 bases and J lacks 10 bases; bases without a gene match: 13. Based on the germline V gene (reference sequence), the CDR1 and CDR2 sequences are GTSNPN and SVGIG.

The rearrangement combines TRBV30 with TRBJ2-7; 8 bases in the junction line up with TRBD1. The sequence came from a female donor with multiple sclerosis, enrolled in a pregnancy study. Sequenced material: CD4+ T cells from peripheral blood mononuclear cells, taken before pregnancy. The nucleotide sequence reads as follows: TGTGCCTGGGATGCTGATCAGGGGGCGCAACAGTACTTC. Its coded protein is CAWDADQGAQQYF.